Listed below are T cell receptor beta chains from one sample, sequenced in a study of T cell repertoires in cytomegalovirus infection. In TCRdb, the reads were re-called with MiXCR into one record per CDR3 protein. The table shows around 240,000 distinct CDR3 sequences, with 22% occurring only once. The source material was CD8+ T cells from PBMCs. These receptors all stem from a human donor in good health (CMV status not recorded). Some clones in this sample may be carry-over from other donors' samples. CDR3s include the opening cysteine and the closing phenylalanine or tryptophan. A D gene is named only where the DNA matches it firmly. Size tells how often a clone was seen (once, few, many) or the class of an expanded clone, and some rows leave it out.

size: .; V: TRBV20-1; J: TRBJ2-7; D: TRBD2; CDR3: CSAPTSGGYEQYF; DNA: TGCAGTGCTCCGACTAGCGGGGGTTACGAGCAGTACTTC
size: .; V: TRBV6-2/TRBV6-3; J: TRBJ1-1; D: .; CDR3: CASSPGLTEAFF; DNA: TGTGCCAGCAGCCCGGGACTGACTGAAGCTTTCTTT
size: many; V: TRBV9; J: TRBJ1-5; D: .; CDR3: CASSLYKRVGNQPQHF; DNA: TGTGCCAGCAGCCTCTACAAGCGCGTGGGCAATCAGCCCCAGCATTTT
size: few; V: TRBV25-1; J: TRBJ1-4; D: TRBD1; CDR3: CASSEFRPGQGSEKLFF; DNA: TGTGCCAGCAGTGAATTCCGGCCCGGACAGGGCAGTGAAAAACTGTTTTTT
size: few; V: TRBV29-1; J: TRBJ1-1; D: .; CDR3: CSGGWGFEAFF; DNA: TGCAGCGGGGGATGGGGTTTTGAAGCTTTCTTT
size: few; V: TRBV15; J: TRBJ2-3; D: TRBD2; CDR3: CATSRDTSGGYTQYF; DNA: TGTGCCACCAGCAGAGATACTAGCGGGGGTTATACGCAGTATTTT
size: .; V: TRBV2; J: TRBJ2-5; D: .; CDR3: CASGPTRTVQETQYF; DNA: TGTGCCAGCGGACCAACCCGGACAGTCCAAGAGACCCAGTACTTC
size: .; V: TRBV6-1; J: TRBJ2-7; D: .; CDR3: CVSSEAGTVYEQYF; DNA: TGTGTCAGCAGTGAAGCGGGGACAGTCTACGAGCAGTACTTC
size: many; V: TRBV15; J: TRBJ1-1; D: .; CDR3: CATSRDSRVERSTEAFF; DNA: TGTGCCACCAGCAGAGATTCGAGGGTGGAAAGGAGCACTGAAGCTTTCTTT
size: .; V: TRBV6-1; J: TRBJ2-7; D: .; CDR3: CASSESTGFVDEQYF; DNA: TGTGCCAGCAGTGAGTCCACGGGTTTCGTCGACGAGCAGTACTTC
size: .; V: TRBV12-3/TRBV12-4; J: TRBJ2-5; D: TRBD1; CDR3: CASSFGLRDRGPEETQYF; DNA: TGTGCCAGCAGTTTTGGCCTCCGGGACAGGGGGCCCGAAGAGACCCAGTACTTC
size: .; V: TRBV12-3/TRBV12-4; J: TRBJ2-1; D: TRBD2; CDR3: CASSLSLAGSYNEQFF; DNA: TGTGCCAGCAGTTTATCACTAGCGGGCTCCTACAATGAGCAGTTCTTC
size: few; V: TRBV19; J: TRBJ1-1; D: TRBD1; CDR3: CASSLQGAGNTEAFF; DNA: TGTGCCAGTAGCCTACAGGGGGCTGGTAACACTGAAGCTTTCTTT
size: once; V: TRBV6-8; J: TRBJ2-3; D: TRBD1; CDR3: CASSYFGTGSPDTQYF; DNA: TGTGCCAGCAGTTACTTCGGGACAGGGTCGCCAGATACGCAGTATTTT
size: .; V: TRBV7-9; J: TRBJ1-1; D: .; CDR3: CASSSREWGAFF; DNA: TGTGCCAGCAGCTCCAGGGAGTGGGGAGCTTTCTTT
size: .; V: TRBV28; J: TRBJ2-7; D: .; CDR3: CASTPWGGLDEQYF; DNA: TGTGCCAGCACCCCGTGGGGGGGGCTGGACGAGCAGTACTTC
size: many; V: TRBV4-1; J: TRBJ2-1; D: TRBD2; CDR3: CASSQALAGASNEQFF; DNA: TGCGCCAGCAGCCAGGCCCTAGCGGGGGCCAGCAATGAGCAGTTCTTC
size: .; V: TRBV29-1; J: TRBJ2-1; D: .; CDR3: CSGKGIYNEQFF; DNA: TGCAGCGGAAAGGGTATTTACAATGAGCAGTTCTTC
size: few; V: TRBV7-9; J: TRBJ1-2; D: .; CDR3: CASWSGIYGYTF; DNA: TGTGCCTCGTGGTCTGGTATCTATGGCTACACCTTC
size: few; V: TRBV19; J: TRBJ1-6; D: .; CDR3: CASRTQKNSPLHF; DNA: TGTGCCAGTAGAACACAGAAAAATTCACCCCTCCACTTT
size: .; V: TRBV20-1; J: TRBJ2-2; D: .; CDR3: CSARDSGMGYYTGELFF; DNA: TGCAGTGCTAGAGATTCGGGGATGGGGTATTACACCGGGGAGCTGTTTTTT
size: .; V: TRBV28; J: TRBJ2-1; D: .; CDR3: CASSLVAGNEQFF; DNA: TGTGCCAGCAGTTTAGTCGCAGGCAATGAGCAGTTCTTC
size: .; V: TRBV4-1; J: TRBJ1-5; D: .; CDR3: CASSQESGSQPQHF; DNA: TGCGCCAGCAGCCAAGAATCGGGGTCTCAGCCCCAGCATTTT
size: few; V: TRBV29-1; J: TRBJ2-7; D: .; CDR3: CSVEDLDIPYEQYF; DNA: TGCAGCGTTGAAGACCTCGACATCCCCTACGAGCAGTACTTC
size: few; V: TRBV20-1; J: TRBJ1-2; D: .; CDR3: CSARPPTAVNYGYTF; DNA: TGCAGTGCTAGACCTCCGACAGCAGTAAACTATGGCTACACCTTC
size: once; V: TRBV28; J: TRBJ1-5; D: .; CDR3: CASKGQHSNQPQHF; DNA: TGTGCCAGCAAGGGCCAGCATAGCAATCAGCCCCAGCATTTT
size: few; V: TRBV7-3; J: TRBJ1-4; D: .; CDR3: CASSLPDRKLFF; DNA: TGTGCCAGCAGCTTACCGGACAGAAAACTGTTTTTT
size: many; V: TRBV7-3; J: TRBJ2-2; D: .; CDR3: CASSGTGNTGELFF; DNA: TGTGCCAGCAGCGGGACGGGGAACACCGGGGAGCTGTTTTTT
size: .; V: TRBV12-3/TRBV12-4; J: TRBJ1-5; D: TRBD1; CDR3: CASTATGINNQPQHF; DNA: TGTGCCAGCACCGCGACAGGGATTAACAATCAGCCCCAGCATTTT
size: many; V: TRBV5-5; J: TRBJ2-1; D: TRBD2; CDR3: CASSLGGSSYNEQFF; DNA: TGTGCCAGCAGCTTAGGCGGGAGCTCCTACAATGAGCAGTTCTTC
size: many; V: TRBV12-3/TRBV12-4; J: TRBJ2-5; D: TRBD1; CDR3: CASSSPTGDETQYF; DNA: TGTGCCAGCAGTTCCCCGACAGGGGACGAGACCCAGTACTTC
size: many; V: TRBV7-2; J: TRBJ1-3; D: .; CDR3: CASSSTTFSGNTIYF; DNA: TGTGCCAGCAGCTCGACTACGTTCTCTGGAAACACCATATATTTT
size: medium-sized; V: TRBV7-3; J: TRBJ2-7; D: TRBD1; CDR3: CASSPGQGAVEQYF; DNA: TGTGCCAGCAGCCCTGGACAGGGGGCTGTCGAGCAGTACTTC
size: .; V: TRBV19; J: TRBJ1-1; D: .; CDR3: CASLTPTEVNTEAFF; DNA: TGTGCCAGCCTAACCCCGACAGAAGTGAACACTGAAGCTTTCTTT
size: many; V: TRBV7-9; J: TRBJ2-2; D: .; CDR3: CASSFIANTGELFF; DNA: TGTGCCAGCAGCTTCATCGCGAACACCGGGGAGCTGTTTTTT
size: .; V: TRBV19; J: TRBJ1-2; D: .; CDR3: CASSAEIISDYGYTF; DNA: TGTGCCAGTAGTGCTGAAATAATCTCAGACTATGGCTACACCTTC
size: many; V: TRBV29-1; J: TRBJ2-3; D: .; CDR3: CSSTGFSDTQYF; DNA: TGCAGCTCTACAGGGTTCTCAGATACGCAGTATTTT
size: few; V: TRBV12-5; J: TRBJ2-5; D: .; CDR3: CASGGPPQGIETQYF; DNA: TGTGCTAGTGGTGGACCCCCGCAGGGAATAGAGACCCAGTACTTC
size: many; V: TRBV7-2; J: TRBJ2-3; D: .; CDR3: CASSLNLGDTQYF; DNA: TGTGCCAGCAGCTTAAATTTGGGAGATACGCAGTATTTT
size: .; V: TRBV7-8; J: TRBJ2-5; D: .; CDR3: CASSFRTGREETQYF; DNA: TGTGCCAGCAGCTTCCGGACAGGGAGGGAAGAGACCCAGTACTTC
size: .; V: TRBV27; J: TRBJ2-5; D: .; CDR3: CASSLTGSGETQYF; DNA: TGTGCCAGCAGTTTAACAGGGAGCGGAGAGACCCAGTACTTC
size: .; V: TRBV28; J: TRBJ2-7; D: .; CDR3: CASSSTIAEGLEQYF; DNA: TGTGCCAGCAGTTCCACCATTGCCGAGGGGTTGGAGCAGTACTTC
size: few; V: TRBV14; J: TRBJ2-7; D: TRBD2; CDR3: CASSQGAGEVYEQYF; DNA: TGTGCCAGCAGCCAAGGAGCGGGGGAGGTCTACGAGCAGTACTTC
size: few; V: TRBV7-2; J: TRBJ2-2; D: .; CDR3: CATVRLAGELFF; DNA: TGTGCCACCGTGAGGTTAGCCGGGGAGCTGTTTTTT
size: many; V: TRBV14; J: TRBJ1-1; D: .; CDR3: CASSPERYEWGTEAFF; DNA: TGTGCCAGCAGCCCAGAGAGGTACGAATGGGGCACTGAAGCTTTCTTT
size: .; V: TRBV14; J: TRBJ2-1; D: .; CDR3: CASSQGSRDEQFF; DNA: TGTGCCAGCAGCCAAGGATCTAGGGATGAGCAGTTCTTC
size: many; V: TRBV7-2; J: TRBJ2-1; D: TRBD1; CDR3: CASLPSGTDYNEQFF; DNA: TGTGCCAGCCTACCCTCCGGGACAGATTACAATGAGCAGTTCTTC
size: once; V: TRBV4-2; J: TRBJ1-1; D: .; CDR3: CASSQERPGATEAFF; DNA: TGTGCCAGCAGCCAAGAGCGTCCGGGCGCCACTGAAGCTTTCTTT